Detailed here is one T cell receptor beta chain. Clones were read by immunoSEQ multiplex PCR, and TCRdb kept only the in-frame ones, dropping some. The repertoire holds approximately 300,000 clones, with 75% to 90% as singletons. This entry comes from a study of cytomegalovirus exposure and HLA in healthy donors. Germline CDR1 and CDR2: SSHAT and FNYEAQ (reference sequence). The CDR3 is 22 residues long. Trimming cost V 0 bases and J 0 bases; bases outside gene matches: 23. The TCR originated in a woman aged 25 to 39 in good health and CMV-seropositive. Sequenced sample: PBMCs. This rearrangement joins TRBV7-7 to TRBJ2-7; TRBD2 matches 7 bases. Here the CDR3 DNA reads TGTGCCAGCAGCTTAGCGGGAGGGTGGCGGGAAGGTTGCCGCACCTCCTCCTACGAGCAGTACTTC. Its translation: CASSLAGGWREGCRTSSYEQYF.